Each of the 7 T cell receptor beta chains below was sequenced from the same sample in a study of T cell repertoires in cytomegalovirus infection. Using its own MiXCR run on the reads, TCRdb lists one record per CDR3 protein. The sample shows about 920,000 distinct CDR3 sequences, about 33% of them seen only once. Antigens for these TCRs are unknown. The sequences come from cultured CD8+ T cells from PBMCs, collected from culture after CMV antigen stimulation. The receptors originated from a human donor in good health (CMV status not recorded). Some clones in this sample may be carry-over from other donors' samples.

The rearrangement joins TRBV19 to TRBJ2-5; 7 bases match TRBD2. The length of the CDR3 is 16 residues. The germline gives CDR1 LNHDA, CDR2 SQIVND (reference sequence). V lost 2 bases and J lost 2; bases outside the gene matches: 8. The CDR3: CASSITPGLLQETQYF. For the CDR3, the DNA is TGTGCCAGTAGTATAACCCCGGGACTACTTCAAGAGACCCAGTACTTC.

This clonotype was found a few times. This chain links TRBV9 with TRBJ2-1; D gene ambiguous. This CDR3 comprises 15 residues. Germline V gene sequence: CDR1 SGDLS, CDR2 YYNGEE. Trimming left V 0 bases short and J 5 bases short, with 12 bases between. The CDR3 region has the DNA TGTGCCAGCAGCGTAGAGGGCAGGAAGGACAATGAGCAGTTCTTC. Protein product: CASSVEGRKDNEQFF.

The V call is TRBV10-3, the J call TRBJ2-1, with D possibly TRBD2 on 7 matching bases. V was trimmed by 9 bases and J by 3 bases, leaving 15 bases between them. This CDR3 has 14 amino acids. Germline V gene sequence: CDR1 ENHRY, CDR2 SYGVKD. CDR3 in DNA: TGTGCCATAGGGGGGGGCGCCATCTACAATGAGCAGTTCTTC. Protein sequence: CAIGGGAIYNEQFF.

V and J are TRBV2 and TRBJ1-2, with TRBD1 matching over 7 bases. V shed 8 bases and J 6 bases; nucleotides not matched to a gene: 9. Germline V gene lookup returns CDR1 SNHLY and CDR2 FYNNEI. This CDR3 spans 13 amino acids. The CDR3 loop reads CASPREGADGYTF. In nucleotides, the CDR3 is TGTGCCAGCCCCAGGGAGGGGGCAGATGGCTACACCTTC.

The rearrangement links TRBV11-2 to TRBJ2-3; 9 nucleotides line up with TRBD1. Per germline, CDR1 SGHAT and CDR2 FQNNGV. CDR3 length: 14 amino acids. V shed 7 bases and J 1 base; nucleotides not matched to a gene: 3. CDR3 nucleotides: TGTGCCAGCAAGACAGGGGGAGGCACAGATACGCAGTATTTT. Its translation: CASKTGGGTDTQYF. Full variable domain (remainder filled in from reference TRBV11-2 and TRBJ2-3): EAGVAQSPRYKIIEKRQSVAFWCNPISGHATLYWYQQILGQGPKLLIQFQNNGVVDDSQLPKDRFSAERLKGVDSTLKIQPAKLEDSAVYLCASKTGGGTDTQYFGPGTRLTVL.

The chain employs TRBV6-6 and TRBJ2-2; possibly TRBD1 for D (6 bases). V was cut by 2 bases and J by 5 bases, with 18 bases left in between. The CDR3 runs 17 residues. CDR1 and CDR2 (germline): MNHNY, SVGAGI (reference sequence). CDR3 DNA: TGTGCCAGCAGTTACAACAGGGTATATTACGGGACCGGGGAGCTGTTTTTT. This sequence encodes CASSYNRVYYGTGELFF.

In its sample, this clonotype was seen a few times. The V and J genes are TRBV4-1 and TRBJ1-4, with unresolved D. The V gene lost 1 base and the J gene lost 8 bases, with 5 bases spanning the gap. Germline CDR1 and CDR2: MGHRA and YSYEKL. The CDR3 runs to 12 residues. The CDR3 DNA reads as TGCGCCAGCAGCCAAGGGTTCGAAAAACTGTTTTTT. It is translated as CASSQGFEKLFF.